This T cell receptor (beta chain) was recorded in a study of cytomegalovirus exposure and HLA in healthy donors. Study-wide results and caveats: A missense variant in DCLRE1C was later tied to TCR beta V- and J-gene trimming.

The PCR employed 60 Vbeta primers together with 13 Jbeta primers. Repertoires were generated with immunoSEQ multiplex PCR, while TCRdb's copy carries only in-frame clones and drops some. The sample lists 120,000 to 150,000 clones; around 79% were seen once. Concerning this clone: What it binds is not known.

The CDR3 is made up of 14 amino acids. V was clipped by 6 bases and J by 1 base, with 13 bases between them. The V gene's germline CDR1 is MNHNS and CDR2 SASEGT. This clonotype was obtained from a woman in her forties or fifties in good health and CMV-seropositive. The rearrangement links TRBV6-1 to TRBJ2-7, with no clear D. Sequenced material: PBMCs. CDR3 coding DNA: TGTGCCAGCAGCCCCGCAGGTCTGTCCTACGAGCAGTACTTC. It translates to CASSPAGLSYEQYF.